This T cell receptor (beta chain) was profiled in a study of blood T cell repertoires in COVID-19 (dated by TCRdb to between 2020 and 2021). Describing the broader study: The collaborator samples originated in the United States, Italy and Spain and spanned the acute and convalescent phases of COVID-19. The prospective study material was composed of cDNA or gDNA derived from T cells, B-cell-depleted T cells, or PBMCs. Deeply sampled blood TCRbeta repertoires from subjects exposed to, actively infected with, or recovered from COVID-19 were included in the dataset. The repertoires were made available in a free public database intended to serve as a resource for research on the immune response to SARS-CoV-2. Samples were obtained from the ongoing ImmuneRACE study (first 160 participants) and from over 1,000 subjects provided by 6 global collaborators. Nearly every sample came with metadata listing a de-identified subject ID, COVID-19 status, age in years and sex. Where available, HLA class I and class II types were obtained from metadata supplied by the sample provider rather than from assay-based typing.

With respect to this clone: Its antigen target is currently unknown. No much larger clonotype is one base removed from it; base qualities were not supplied.

The research as a whole found: How much clinical and demographic metadata was included differed by source and by participant, and the metadata was provided uncurated.

The collaborating institutions used their own protocols to collect whole blood in K2EDTA tubes. For TCRbeta analysis, collaborator samples were shipped as frozen whole blood, as isolated PBMCs, or as DNA extracted from either sample type. From the cysteine up to the phenylalanine, the CDR3 has a length of 12 residues. Of all the DNA, just the CDR3 is kept, 36 bases in frame from base 1. V is pared back by 6 bases and J by 9 bases, with 12 bases lying between the germline termini. The germline V gene provides CDR1 MNHEY and CDR2 SVGAGI. TCRbeta CDR3 regions were amplified from genomic DNA using the immunoSEQ Assay, a bias-controlled multiplex PCR. The authors' pipeline ran thus. The number of nucleated cells in each sample was estimated by amplification of reference gene primers within the assay. Sequence reads were collapsed and filtered to measure the absolute abundance of every unique TCRbeta CDR3 rearrangement. For each sample, productive Simpson clonality was calculated as the square root of Simpson's diversity index across productive rearrangements. This is the immuneACCESS table as TCRdb keeps it, with only in-frame sequences that have V and J called. A part of the clones is gone; compared with another copy, unresolved V genes explain less than half, and the rest is unexplained. V, J and clone size were drawn from that table, and D and trimming were deduced from the DNA. Present in this sample are approximately 140,000 clones, 88% of which were seen just once. More than 2% of the sample goes to the ten largest clones.

This clonotype originated in a man in his 70s with active COVID-19. In this chain, TRBV6-5 is recombined with TRBJ1-3, with no confidently assigned D gene. Input material: peripheral blood. The nucleotide sequence reads as follows: TGTGCCAGCAGCCCCGATTACGGCACCATATATTTT. Translated, this is CASSPDYGTIYF.